Below are 22 T cell receptor beta chains sequenced from a single sample in a study of high-grade serous ovarian cancer treatment subgroups. Sequenced by immunoSEQ multiplex PCR; TCRdb stores in-frame clones only, minus some. The sample consists of around 4,200 clones, roughly 80% of them appearing once. Tumor tissue was taken before any definitive surgery or chemotherapy was given. The specimen sequenced was tumor tissue. These receptor sequences come from a human donor with high-grade serous ovarian cancer.

This chain connects TRBV5-4 to TRBJ2-3; D not certain. The CDR3 extends over 14 amino acids. Germline V gene lookup returns CDR1 SGHNT and CDR2 YYREEE (reference sequence). The V gene lost 0 bases and the J gene lost 4 bases, with 9 bases spanning the gap. The CDR3 is CASSLGSQSDTQYF. CDR3 in DNA: TGTGCCAGCAGCTTGGGGTCCCAGTCAGATACGCAGTATTTT.

The chain carries TRBV10-3 and TRBJ1-1; 10 bases align to TRBD1. CDR3 length equals 13 residues. Germline V gene lookup returns CDR1 ENHRY and CDR2 SYGVKD. The junction had 1 base not matched to a gene; V was cut back by 6 bases and J by 3 bases. This CDR3 reads CAIRGTGDTEAFF. CDR3 nucleotides: TGTGCCATCAGGGGGACAGGGGACACTGAAGCTTTCTTT.

The chain employs TRBV18 and TRBJ2-5; 11 bases match TRBD2. V shed 5 bases, J shed 4 bases, and the junction held 9 bases outside the gene matches. In germline, CDR1 is KGHSH, CDR2 LQKENI. The CDR3 contains 16 residues. The CDR3 DNA reads as TGTGCCAGCTCAGGCCTTCTAGCGGGAGGAGGAGAGACCCAGTACTTC. Its translation is CASSGLLAGGGETQYF.

With respect to this clone: The junction differs from germline at one of its ends, possibly a read error. The genes are TRBV7-2 and TRBJ1-2; tentatively, D is TRBD1 (5 bases). This CDR3 is 12 amino acids long. Germline values: CDR1 SGHTA, CDR2 FQGNSA. The CDR3 here is CASSLEAGRPFF. In DNA, the CDR3 is TGTGCCAGCAGCTTAGAAGCAGGGAGGCCCTTCTTC.

The chain employs TRBV28 and TRBJ2-3; 10 bases are shared with TRBD2. This CDR3 comprises 15 residues. Germline V CDR1 and CDR2: MDHEN, SYDVKM. With V trimmed by 2 bases and J by 4 bases, 3 bases remained unmatched. This CDR3 reads CASSLLAGEADTQYF. The CDR3, as DNA: TGTGCCAGCAGTTTACTAGCGGGAGAGGCAGATACGCAGTATTTT. The whole variable domain, remainder taken from reference TRBV28 and TRBJ2-3, is DVKVTQSSRYLVKRTGEKVFLECVQDMDHENMFWYRQDPGLGLRLIYFSYDVKMKEKGDIPEGYSVSREKKERFSLILESASTNQTSMYLCASSLLAGEADTQYFGPGTRLTVL.

The V and J genes are TRBV7-2 and TRBJ2-5; possibly TRBD1 or TRBD2 for D (5 bases each). V shed 8 bases and J shed 1 base, with 11 bases lying between them. The CDR3 sequence is 13 residues long. Germline V CDR1 and CDR2: SGHTA, FQGNSA. CDR3 sequence reads: CASSGRVQETQYF. The CDR3 region has the DNA TGTGCCAGCTCGGGGCGGGTCCAAGAGACCCAGTACTTC. The variable domain in full, with the rest retrieved from reference TRBV7-2 and TRBJ2-5, is GAGVSQSPSNKVTEKGKDVELRCDPISGHTALYWYRQSLGQGLEFLIYFQGNSAPDKSGLPSDRFSAERTGGSVSTLTIQRTQQEDSAVYLCASSGRVQETQYFGPGTRLLVL.

The chain links TRBV6-5 to TRBJ1-1; 7 bases match TRBD1. V was clipped by 2 bases and J by 2 bases; unmatched bases: 2. Germline loops: CDR1 MNHEY, CDR2 SVGAGI. The CDR3 runs to 14 residues. The CDR3 protein is CASSYGDRNTEAFF. The CDR3 DNA sequence: TGTGCCAGCAGTTACGGGGACAGAAACACTGAAGCTTTCTTT.

The rearrangement joins TRBV5-1 to TRBJ2-7; 9 nucleotides agree with TRBD1. The CDR3 covers 17 residues. Germline V gene lookup returns CDR1 SGHRS and CDR2 YFSETQ. The V and J ends lost 0 bases and 2 bases, in that order; junction bases with no gene match: 9. The CDR3 loop reads CASSLDRGPAKAYEQYF. The CDR3 nucleotides read TGCGCCAGCAGCTTGGACAGGGGGCCAGCCAAAGCCTACGAGCAGTACTTC.

This clone has just one count. The chain has TRBV19 and TRBJ2-3, with 10 bases matching TRBD1. CDR1 and CDR2 (germline): LNHDA, SQIVND (reference sequence). V lost 4 bases to trimming and J lost 3 bases; unmatched junction nucleotides: 10. CDR3 length: 17 amino acids. CDR3 DNA: TGTGCCAGTAGTAGCGTAATCGGGACAGGGGCTACAGATACGCAGTATTTT. This translates into CASSSVIGTGATDTQYF.

The gene calls are TRBV18 and TRBJ2-2; 12 positions match TRBD2. The germline gives CDR1 KGHSH, CDR2 LQKENI. The length of the CDR3 is 16 residues. Trimming took 4 bases from V and 2 from J; bases not matched to a gene: 2. CDR3 in DNA: TGTGCCAGCTCACAGACTAGCGGGAGTAACACCGGGGAGCTGTTTTTT. Its translation: CASSQTSGSNTGELFF.

The chain carries TRBV5-4 and TRBJ2-3; D is undetermined. The V gene lost 1 base and the J gene lost 5 bases, with 5 bases spanning the gap. This CDR3 contains 12 residues. The germline V gene encodes CDR1 SGHNT and CDR2 YYREEE (reference sequence). This CDR3 reads CASSLPLDTQYF. The CDR3, as DNA: TGTGCCAGCAGCTTGCCACTAGATACGCAGTATTTT.

The V and J genes are TRBV11-2 and TRBJ2-3; D ambiguous. Trimming took off 2 bases at V and 4 bases at J, with 7 bases between the two ends. Germline V gene data show CDR1 as SGHAT and CDR2 as FQNNGV. CDR3 size: 13 residues. CDR3 bases: TGTGCCAGCAGCTTATTCCGGGCAGATACGCAGTATTTT. It is translated as CASSLFRADTQYF.

V gene TRBV14 combines with J gene TRBJ1-4; D may be TRBD1 (5 bases). This CDR3 has 15 residues. Trimming pared 0 bases from V and 4 bases from J, leaving 9 bases between. Germline CDR1 SGHDN, CDR2 FVKESK. The CDR3 nucleotides read TGTGCCAGCAGCCAAGAAGCGGGGGTTAATGAAAAACTGTTTTTT. Encoded protein: CASSQEAGVNEKLFF.

The chain combines TRBV7-4 with TRBJ1-5; D remains unclear. Trimming removed 0 bases at V and 5 bases at J, with 5 bases between. Germline V gene data show CDR1 as SGHVT and CDR2 as SQSDAQ. The CDR3 runs to 13 residues. This chain's CDR3 is CASSLARDQPQHF. CDR3 sequence (DNA): TGTGCCAGCAGCTTAGCGCGTGATCAGCCCCAGCATTTT. Combining the CDR3 with reference TRBV7-4 and TRBJ1-5 gives the whole variable domain GAGVSQSPRYKVAKRGRDVALRCDSISGHVTLYWYRQTLGQGSEVLTYSQSDAQRDKSGRPSGRFSAERPERSVSTLKIQRTEQGDSAVYLCASSLARDQPQHFGDGTRLSIL.

The rearrangement links TRBV20-1 to TRBJ1-2, with D unclear. Germline CDR1 DFQATT, CDR2 SNEGSKA (reference sequence). This CDR3 region has 11 residues. V was clipped by 3 bases and J by 4 bases, with 6 bases between them. Here the CDR3 DNA reads TGCAGTGCTAGTACAGTCTATGGCTACACCTTC. Amino acids: CSASTVYGYTF.

V usage is TRBV10-3 and J usage is TRBJ2-7; D gene ambiguous. V gave up 5 bases and J gave up 3 bases, with 8 bases separating them. CDR3 length: 12 residues. Germline CDR1 ENHRY, CDR2 SYGVKD. The chain's CDR3 is CAISLSSYEQYF. CDR3 DNA sequence: TGTGCCATCAGTTTGTCCAGCTACGAGCAGTACTTC.

The chain is built from TRBV7-9 and TRBJ2-5; 10 bases are shared with TRBD2. Per germline, CDR1 SEHNR and CDR2 FQNEAQ (reference sequence). This CDR3 comprises 17 residues. Unmatched junction bases numbered 7, after V lost 1 base and J lost 2 bases. CDR3 residues: CASSLGAGLASQETQYF. CDR3 nucleotide sequence: TGTGCCAGCAGCTTAGGTGCGGGACTAGCGTCTCAAGAGACCCAGTACTTC.

The chain uses TRBV20-1 and TRBJ2-7; D perhaps matches TRBD2 (5 bases). This CDR3 comprises 11 residues. Germline values: CDR1 DFQATT, CDR2 SNEGSKA (reference sequence). Trimming cost V 6 bases and J 5 bases, with 11 bases left between them. The CDR3 coding sequence is TGCAGTGCCGGACTGAATCACGAGCAGTACTTC. It yields the protein CSAGLNHEQYF.

CDR3 sequence (DNA): TGTGCCAGCAGTGAGGGTAGCGGGACCTACAATGAGCAGTTCTTC. Residues: CASSEGSGTYNEQFF. The chain recombines TRBV6-4 with TRBJ2-1; TRBD2 aligns across 8 bases. Germline values: CDR1 MRHNA, CDR2 SNTAGT. The CDR3 runs 15 residues. The J segment lost 2 bases and the V segment lost 3 bases, leaving 3 bases of the junction unmatched.

This sequence joins TRBV5-1 and TRBJ2-2; 11 bases are shared with TRBD1. V shed 4 bases and J 3 bases; nucleotides not matched to a gene: 11. The CDR3 runs 18 residues. Germline CDR1 is SGHRS and CDR2 is YFSETQ. In nucleotides, the CDR3 is TGCGCCAGCAGCGGAGGGACAGGGGGTTTTGTTGACACCGGGGAGCTGTTTTTT. This encodes CASSGGTGGFVDTGELFF.

In this sample, this clone turned up a few times. The chain recombines TRBV29-1 with TRBJ2-7; TRBD2 might be the D (6 bases). Trimming pared 1 base from V and 1 base from J, leaving 14 bases between. Germline V gene sequence: CDR1 SQVTM, CDR2 ANQGSEA. This CDR3 contains 15 residues. CDR3 protein: CSVEVTRVGSYEQYF. The CDR3, as DNA: TGCAGCGTTGAAGTGACTAGAGTCGGGTCCTACGAGCAGTACTTC.

V is TRBV21-1 and J is TRBJ2-1; the table calls TRBD2, which could not be checked here. TRBV21-1 is designated a pseudogene. The CDR3 is made up of 17 amino acids. In DNA form, the CDR3 reads TGTGCCAGCAGCCTCGAACAGAGGACTAGCGGGAGTTGTGAGCAGTTCTTC. The encoded protein is CASSLEQRTSGSCEQFF.